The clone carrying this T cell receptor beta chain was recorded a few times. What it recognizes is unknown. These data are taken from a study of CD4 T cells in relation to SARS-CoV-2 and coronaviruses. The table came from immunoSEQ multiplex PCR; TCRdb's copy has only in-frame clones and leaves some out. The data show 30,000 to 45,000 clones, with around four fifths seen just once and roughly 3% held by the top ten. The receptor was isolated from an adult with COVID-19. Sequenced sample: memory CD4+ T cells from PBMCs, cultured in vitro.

The CDR3: CASSFLVGYSTQHF. The CDR3 bases are TGTGCCAGCAGTTTCTTGGTTGGGTACAGTACCCAGCATTTT. This rearrangement joins TRBV28 to TRBJ1-5; D gene unclear. The CDR3 runs 14 residues. Germline values: CDR1 MDHEN, CDR2 SYDVKM. V was pared by 3 bases and J by 11 bases, with 17 bases between.